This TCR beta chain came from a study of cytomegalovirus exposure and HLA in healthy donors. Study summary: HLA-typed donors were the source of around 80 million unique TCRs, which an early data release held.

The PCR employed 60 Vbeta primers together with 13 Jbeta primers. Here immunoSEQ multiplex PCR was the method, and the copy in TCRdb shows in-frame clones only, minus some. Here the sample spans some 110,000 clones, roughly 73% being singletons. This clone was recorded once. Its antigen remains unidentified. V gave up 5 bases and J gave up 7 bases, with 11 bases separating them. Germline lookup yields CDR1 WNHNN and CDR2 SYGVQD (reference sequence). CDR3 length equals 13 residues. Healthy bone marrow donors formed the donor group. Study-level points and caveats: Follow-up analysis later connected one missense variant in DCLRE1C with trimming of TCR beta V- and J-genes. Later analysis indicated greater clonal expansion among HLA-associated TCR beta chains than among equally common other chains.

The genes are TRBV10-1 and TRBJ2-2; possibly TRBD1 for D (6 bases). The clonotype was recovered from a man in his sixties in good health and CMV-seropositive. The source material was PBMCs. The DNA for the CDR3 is TGCGCCAGCAGTCCCCAGGGGATCGGGGAGCTGTTTTTT. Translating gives CASSPQGIGELFF.